The subject of this entry is one T cell receptor beta chain. Its antigen is still unknown. The data belong to a study of shared clonotypes between healthy human individuals. The study's findings and limits: Relative to memory subsets, naive subsets generally showed larger estimated richness. The study drew on few donors, limiting represented genetic and exposure-history diversity.

The method was immunoSEQ multiplex PCR; TCRdb's version includes in-frame clones alone and lacks a portion of them. Here the sample spans some 2.1 million clones, just under 95% being singletons. CD8 cells classed as naive were CD45RO-negative and positively selected for CCR7, excluding terminally differentiated effector memory CD45RA+ cells. Adult Caucasians living in Nashville, Tennessee made up all of the donors. The clonotype comes from a man aged 18 to 29 in good health. Some clones in this sample may be carry-over from other donors' samples. Sequencing was carried out using naive CD8+ T cells from PBMCs.

Here the CDR3 reads CASSYNSQKETQYF. The CDR3 nucleotides are TGTGCCAGCAGTTATAATTCCCAGAAAGAGACCCAGTACTTC. The chain uses TRBV6-5 and TRBJ2-5; unclear D gene. Deletions cut 3 bases from V and 3 bases from J, with 11 bases between. The V gene's germline CDR1 is MNHEY and CDR2 SVGAGI. The CDR3 is 14 residues long.